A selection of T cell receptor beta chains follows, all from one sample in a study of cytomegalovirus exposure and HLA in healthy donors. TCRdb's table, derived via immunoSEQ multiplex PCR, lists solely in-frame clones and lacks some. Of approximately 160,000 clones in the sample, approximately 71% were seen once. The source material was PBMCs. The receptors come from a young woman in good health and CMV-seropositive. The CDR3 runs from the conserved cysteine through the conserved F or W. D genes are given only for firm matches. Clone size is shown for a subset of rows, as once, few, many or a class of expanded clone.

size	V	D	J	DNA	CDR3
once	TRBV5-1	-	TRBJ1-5	TGCGCCAGCAGGGCCGGGGAGGGTCCCATTAGGCCCCGGCATTTT	CASRAGEGPIRPRHF
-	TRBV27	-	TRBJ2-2	TGTGCCAGCAGTCATAGCGGACTCCACACCGGGGAGCTGTTTTTT	CASSHSGLHTGELFF
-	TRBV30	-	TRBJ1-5	TGTGCCTGGAGTGTGTCCGGAGATCAGCCCCAGCATTTT	CAWSVSGDQPQHF
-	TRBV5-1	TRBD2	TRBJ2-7	TGCGCCAGCAGCTGGGGCCTAGCGGGGCCCCAGGAGCAGTACTTC	CASSWGLAGPQEQYF
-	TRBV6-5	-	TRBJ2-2	TGTGCCAGCAGACGGAGGACCGGGGAGCTGTTTTTT	CASRRRTGELFF
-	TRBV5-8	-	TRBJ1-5	TGTGCCAGCAGCGACCCGGGGCCCCAGCATTTT	CASSDPGPQHF
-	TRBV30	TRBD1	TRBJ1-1	TGTGCCTGGGACTTCGGACAGGCGAAGTCTGAAGCTTTCTTT	CAWDFGQAKSEAFF
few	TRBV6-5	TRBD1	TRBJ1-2	TGTGCCAGCAGGTACCGGGACAGGGAAGGCTACACCTTC	CASRYRDREGYTF
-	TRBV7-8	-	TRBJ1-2	TGTGCCAGCAGCTTAGAACGGAACTATGGCTACACCTTC	CASSLERNYGYTF
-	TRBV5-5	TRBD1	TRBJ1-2	TGTGCCAGCAGGTACGGACAGGGGGATAGCTATGGCTACACCTTC	CASRYGQGDSYGYTF
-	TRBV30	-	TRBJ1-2	TGTGCCTGGAGCCTGGCAGAGGAAGGCTACACCTTC	CAWSLAEEGYTF
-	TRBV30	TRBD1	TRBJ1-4	TGTGCCTGGAGTGTACAGGGGAGGGAAAAACTGTTTTTT	CAWSVQGREKLFF
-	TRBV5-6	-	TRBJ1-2	TGTGCCAGCAGCTGGCAGAGGAATTATGGCTACACCTTC	CASSWQRNYGYTF
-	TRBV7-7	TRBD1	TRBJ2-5	TGTGCTAGCAGCGTTGGGACAGGGGAGCTAGAGACCCAGTACTTC	CASSVGTGELETQYF
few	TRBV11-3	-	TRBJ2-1	TGTGCCAGCAGCTTTGAGTGGAGCTCCTACAATGAGCAGTTCTTC	CASSFEWSSYNEQFF
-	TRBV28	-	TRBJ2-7	TGTGCCAGCAGCCTTCCTGGACTCCAATACGAGCAGTACTTC	CASSLPGLQYEQYF
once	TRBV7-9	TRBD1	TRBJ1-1	TGTGCCAGCAGCTTCACCGGGACAGCGAACACTGAAGCTTTCTTT	CASSFTGTANTEAFF
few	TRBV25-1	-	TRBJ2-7	TGTGCCAGCGGATCGACTGGAACAAGGGGCGAGCAGTACTTC	CASGSTGTRGEQYF
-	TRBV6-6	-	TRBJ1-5	TGTGCCAGCAGTCCCCTTTCGGAGCCCCAGCATTTT	CASSPLSEPQHF
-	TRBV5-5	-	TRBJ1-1	TGTGCCAGCAGCTTTACAGGTAGGAACACTGAAGCTTTCTTT	CASSFTGRNTEAFF
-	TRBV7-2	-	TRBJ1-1	TGTGCCAGCAGCTTACAGGGATACACTGAAGCTTTCTTT	CASSLQGYTEAFF
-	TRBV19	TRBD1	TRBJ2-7	TGTGCCAGTAGTCCCGGACAGGCCCTCGAGCAGTACTTC	CASSPGQALEQYF
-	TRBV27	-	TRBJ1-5	TGTGCCAGCGGCCTACAGGGAAACGGTCAGCCCCAGCATTTT	CASGLQGNGQPQHF
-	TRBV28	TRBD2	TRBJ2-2	TGTGCCAGCAGTCCGGGGGGGATTTTGGGGGAGCTGTTTTTT	CASSPGGILGELFF
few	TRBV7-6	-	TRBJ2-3	TGTGCCAGCAGCTTAGTTCCGGGGGAAACAGATACGCAGTATTTT	CASSLVPGETDTQYF
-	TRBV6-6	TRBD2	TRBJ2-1	TGTGCCAGCAGTTACTCGAGGAGCGGGGACAATGAGCAGTTCTTC	CASSYSRSGDNEQFF
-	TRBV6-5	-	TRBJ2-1	TGTGCCAGCAGTTACCTAAGGGGGAATGAGCAGTTCTTC	CASSYLRGNEQFF
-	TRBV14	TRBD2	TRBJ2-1	TGTGCCAGCAGCCAAGAGGGGCGGGAGGGATACTACAATGAGCAGTTCTTC	CASSQEGREGYYNEQFF
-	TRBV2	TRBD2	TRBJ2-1	TGTGCCAGCAGTGAGCTAGCGGGGAACTACAATGAGCAGTTCTTC	CASSELAGNYNEQFF
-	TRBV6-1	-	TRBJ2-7	TGTGCCAGCAGAAGACCGGGACTCCCATTCGAGCAGTACTTC	CASRRPGLPFEQYF
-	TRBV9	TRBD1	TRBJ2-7	TGTGCCAGCAGCCCCAGGGACAGGGGGCTCGACGAGCAGTACTTC	CASSPRDRGLDEQYF
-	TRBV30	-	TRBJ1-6	TGTGCCTGGCGCGGCTTCACGAATTCACCCCTCCACTTT	CAWRGFTNSPLHF
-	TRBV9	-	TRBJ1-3	TGTGCCAGCAGCGTAGGAGACGGACACCTCTCTGGAAACACCATATATTTT	CASSVGDGHLSGNTIYF
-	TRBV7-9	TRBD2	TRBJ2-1	TGTGCCACCAGGAAGGTAGCGGGAGTATTCTACAATGAGCAGTTCTTC	CATRKVAGVFYNEQFF
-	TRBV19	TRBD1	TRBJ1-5	TGTGCCAGTAGGGGTCCGGGACAGGGGGCTGGACAGCCCCAGCATTTT	CASRGPGQGAGQPQHF
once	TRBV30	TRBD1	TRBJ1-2	TGTGCCTGGAGTGTCTCAGGGGGAGGCTACACCTTC	CAWSVSGGGYTF
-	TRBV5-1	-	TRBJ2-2	TGCGCCAGCAGCGTACAAGGGGCGGCGAACACCGGGGAGCTGTTTTTT	CASSVQGAANTGELFF
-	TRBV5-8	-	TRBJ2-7	TGTGCCAGCAGCTTGCCGTACGAGCAGTACTTC	CASSLPYEQYF
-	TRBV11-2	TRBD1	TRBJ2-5	TGTGCCAGCAGTCACAGGGGGCGAGAGACCCAGTACTTC	CASSHRGRETQYF
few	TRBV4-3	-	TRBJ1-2	TGCGCCAGCAGCCAAGATCAAGACAGCGGCTACACCTTC	CASSQDQDSGYTF
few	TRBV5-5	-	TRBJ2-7	TGTGCCAGCAGCTTGCGACAGGGACTGGCCTACGAGCAGTACTTC	CASSLRQGLAYEQYF
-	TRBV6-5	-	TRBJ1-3	TGCGCCAGCAGTCGGCTACAGGGAACTGGAAACACCATATATTTT	CASSRLQGTGNTIYF
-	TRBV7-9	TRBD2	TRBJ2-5	TGTGCCAGCAGTTTCGCGGGAGGGCGGGAGACCCAGTACTTC	CASSFAGGRETQYF
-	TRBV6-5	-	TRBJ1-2	TGTGCCAGCAGTTACTCGTTAAGGGGGGGACCAGAGGGCTACACCTTC	CASSYSLRGGPEGYTF
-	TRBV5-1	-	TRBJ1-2	TGCGCCAGCAACCCCGGGGGGTTCAACTATGGCTACACCTTC	CASNPGGFNYGYTF
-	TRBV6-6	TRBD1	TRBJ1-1	TGTGCCAGCAGTTACTCCGGGGACAGGTTCAACACTGAAGCTTTCTTT	CASSYSGDRFNTEAFF
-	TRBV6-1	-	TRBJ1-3	TGTGCCACCACCCCGGGGGGCTCTGGAAACACCATATATTTT	CATTPGGSGNTIYF
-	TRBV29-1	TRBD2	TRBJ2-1	TGCAGCGGCAGGACTAGCGGGAGGCGAAACAATGAGCAGTTCTTC	CSGRTSGRRNNEQFF
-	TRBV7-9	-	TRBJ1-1	TGTGCCAGCAGTTCTCACATGAACACTGAAGCTTTCTTT	CASSSHMNTEAFF
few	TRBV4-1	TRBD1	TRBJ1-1	TGCGCCAGCAGCCAAGATCCCGGACAGGGGGTGAAAGCTTTCTTT	CASSQDPGQGVKAFF
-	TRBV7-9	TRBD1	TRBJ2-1	TGTGCCAGCAGCTTAGGGACAGGGAACAATGAGCAGTTCTTC	CASSLGTGNNEQFF
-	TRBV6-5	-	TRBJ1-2	TGTGCCAGCAGTTACGACACGCCGACGTATGGCTACACCTTC	CASSYDTPTYGYTF
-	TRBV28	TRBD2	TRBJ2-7	TGTGCCAGCAGTCCCCATAGCGGGAGGAGGAACGAGCAGTACTTC	CASSPHSGRRNEQYF
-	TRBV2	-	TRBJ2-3	TGTGCCAGCAGTGAAATGCAGGCGAGCACAGATACGCAGTATTTT	CASSEMQASTDTQYF
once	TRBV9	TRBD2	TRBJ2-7	TGTGCCAGCAGCCCTAAGTCAGCGGGGACTCTGCACTTC	CASSPKSAGTLHF